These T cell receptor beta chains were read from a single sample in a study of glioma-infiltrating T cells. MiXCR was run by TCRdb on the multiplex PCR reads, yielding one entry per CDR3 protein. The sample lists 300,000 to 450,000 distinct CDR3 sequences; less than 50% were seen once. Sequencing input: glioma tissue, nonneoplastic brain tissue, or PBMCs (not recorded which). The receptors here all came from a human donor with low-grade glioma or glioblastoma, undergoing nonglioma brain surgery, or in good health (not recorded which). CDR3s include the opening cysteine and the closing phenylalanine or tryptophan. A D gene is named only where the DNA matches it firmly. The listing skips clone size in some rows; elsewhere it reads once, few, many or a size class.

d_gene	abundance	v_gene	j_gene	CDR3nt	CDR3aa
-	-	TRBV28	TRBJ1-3	TGTGCCAGCAGTTTATACGACACCATATATTTT	CASSLYDTIYF
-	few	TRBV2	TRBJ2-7	TGTGCCAGCAGGACCAGGGTCCACGAGCAGTACTTC	CASRTRVHEQYF
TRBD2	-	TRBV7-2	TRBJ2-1	TGTGCCAGCAGCTTACGCCTAGCGGGAGACTACGATGAGCAGTTCTTC	CASSLRLAGDYDEQFF
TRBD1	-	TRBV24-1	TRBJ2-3	TGTGCCACCTCAACGGGACAGGGGAGAGCAGATACGCAGTATTTT	CATSTGQGRADTQYF
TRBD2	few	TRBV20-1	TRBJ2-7	TGCAGTGCCACGGCGGCTAGCGGACTAGGCTCCTACGAGCAGTACTTC	CSATAASGLGSYEQYF
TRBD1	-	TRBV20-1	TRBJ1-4	TGCAGTGCTAGAGGGGCAGGGGGAAATAATGAAAAACTGTTTTTT	CSARGAGGNNEKLFF
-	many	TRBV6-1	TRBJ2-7	TGTGCCAGCAGTGAAGGATCAGGGGCGGGCGAGCAGTACTTC	CASSEGSGAGEQYF
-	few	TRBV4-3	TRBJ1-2	TGCGCCAGCAGCCAAGATAGGCGCGGAGGGGGCTATGGCTACACCTTC	CASSQDRRGGGYGYTF
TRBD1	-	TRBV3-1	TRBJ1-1	TGTGCCAGCAGCCAAGCTGACAGGGGTACTGAAGCTTTCTTT	CASSQADRGTEAFF
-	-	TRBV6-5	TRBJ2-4	TGTGCCAGCGGGCAGAACATTAAGTACTTC	CASGQNIKYF
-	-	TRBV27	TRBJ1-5	TGTGCCATCAGTGTAAGGCAGTCCAATCAGCCCCAGCATTTT	CAISVRQSNQPQHF
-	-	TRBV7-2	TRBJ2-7	TGTGCCAGCAGCTCCTGGGACGCCTCCTACGAGCAGTACTTC	CASSSWDASYEQYF
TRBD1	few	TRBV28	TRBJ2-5	TGTGCCAGCAGTACACCGACAGGGGGCTTAGAGACCCAGTACTTC	CASSTPTGGLETQYF
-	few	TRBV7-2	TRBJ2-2	TGTGCCAGCAGCCCAAGAATGGACACCGGGGAGCTGTTTTTT	CASSPRMDTGELFF
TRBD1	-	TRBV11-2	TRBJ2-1	TGTGCCAGCAGCTTAGATCGGCAGGGGGCATATGAGCAGTTCTTC	CASSLDRQGAYEQFF
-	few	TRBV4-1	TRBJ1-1	TGCGCCAGCAGCCCCGGGACCGCGAGGGGGAACACTGAAGCTTTCTTT	CASSPGTARGNTEAFF
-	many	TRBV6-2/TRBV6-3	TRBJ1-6	TGTGCCAGCAGTTGGGTGATCGGTTCACCCCTCCACTTT	CASSWVIGSPLHF
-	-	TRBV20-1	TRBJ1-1	TGCAGTGCTAGCCTGGCAGCCTACCCCGACGAAGCTTTCTTT	CSASLAAYPDEAFF
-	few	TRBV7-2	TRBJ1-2	TGTGCCAGCAGCTTAGACCCGAGCGGGGCTGAAGGCTACACCTTC	CASSLDPSGAEGYTF
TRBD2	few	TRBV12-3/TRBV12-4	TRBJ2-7	TGTGCCAGCAGTTTGACTAGCGGGACCTACGAGCAGTACTTC	CASSLTSGTYEQYF
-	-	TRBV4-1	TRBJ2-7	TGCGCCAGCAGCCAAGATCGTGGGGGTGGTTCTTCCGAGCAGTACTTC	CASSQDRGGGSSEQYF
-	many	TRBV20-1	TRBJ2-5	TGCAGTGCTCGGGACGGGCGACTTCGGGAGACCCAGTACTTC	CSARDGRLRETQYF
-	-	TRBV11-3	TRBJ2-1	TGTGCCAGCAGCTTAGATCGCTTCGCCGGGAATGAGCAGTTCTTC	CASSLDRFAGNEQFF
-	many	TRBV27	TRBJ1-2	TGTGCCAGCAGTTTACGGTTCGGGGGGGCCTTTTATGGCTACACCTTC	CASSLRFGGAFYGYTF
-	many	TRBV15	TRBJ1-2	TGTGCCACCAGCAGAGGACAGGCGGGGGTCTATGGCTACACCTTC	CATSRGQAGVYGYTF
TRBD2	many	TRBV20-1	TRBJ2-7	TGCAGTGCTAGAGGTCAACTAGCGCCTACCTACGAGCAGTACTTC	CSARGQLAPTYEQYF
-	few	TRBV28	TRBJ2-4	TGTGCCAGCATCGGTGGACTAGCCAAAAACATTCAGTACTTC	CASIGGLAKNIQYF
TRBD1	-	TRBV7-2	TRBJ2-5	TGTGCCAGCAGCTTAAAGGGACAGGGGGCTGGGGAGACCCAGTACTTC	CASSLKGQGAGETQYF
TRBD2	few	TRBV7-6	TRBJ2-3	TGTGCCAGCAGCTTAGCGCCATCGGCGGGAGCAGATACGCAGTATTTT	CASSLAPSAGADTQYF
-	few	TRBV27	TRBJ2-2	TGTGTCAGCAGTCCGGGCCCCGGGGAGCTGTTTTTT	CVSSPGPGELFF
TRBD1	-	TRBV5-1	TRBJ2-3	TGCGCCAGCAGTCGATTAGGAGGGACAGGGGGATGGACAGATACGCAGTATTTT	CASSRLGGTGGWTDTQYF
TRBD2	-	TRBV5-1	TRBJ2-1	TGCGCCAGCAGGGCAGGGAGGGGCTACAATGAGCAGTTCTTC	CASRAGRGYNEQFF
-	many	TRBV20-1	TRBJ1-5	TGCAGTGCTAGGTCCGGGAGCATTTTGGTAGGCAATCAGCCCCAGCATTTT	CSARSGSILVGNQPQHF
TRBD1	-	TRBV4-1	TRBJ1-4	TGCGCCAGCAGCGATTACCGGGACAGGGGGAATGAAAAACTGTTTTTT	CASSDYRDRGNEKLFF
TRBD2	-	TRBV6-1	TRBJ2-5	TGTGTCAGCAGACTACTAGCGCGCCAAGAGACCCAGTACTTC	CVSRLLARQETQYF
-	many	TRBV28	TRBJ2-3	TGTGCCAGCAGTTTATGGGGCCTAGGGCAGGGTAGCACAGATACGCAGTATTTT	CASSLWGLGQGSTDTQYF
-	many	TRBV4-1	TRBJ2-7	TGCGCCAGCAGCCACCCAACCTCAACAGGGAGGGTTGAGCAGTACTTC	CASSHPTSTGRVEQYF
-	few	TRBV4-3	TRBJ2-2	TGCGCCAGCAGCCGGGGTCTTGGGGGAACCGGGGAGCTGTTTTTT	CASSRGLGGTGELFF
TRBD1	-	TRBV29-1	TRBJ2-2	TGCAGCGTCGGGGGACAGGACGCGTCGAACACCGGGGAGCTGTTTTTT	CSVGGQDASNTGELFF
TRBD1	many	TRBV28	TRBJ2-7	TGTGCCAGCAGTTTAGGGACAGTCTACGAGCAGTACTTC	CASSLGTVYEQYF
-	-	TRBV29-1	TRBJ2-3	TGCAGCGCTGAATTGGGTTCCACAGATACGCAGTATTTT	CSAELGSTDTQYF
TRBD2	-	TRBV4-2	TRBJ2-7	TGTGCCAGCAGCCAAGATCACCGGCGGGAGGGCAGGAACGAGCAGTACTTC	CASSQDHRREGRNEQYF